The clone carrying this T cell receptor (beta chain) has more than one count but fewer than ten. RNA amounts of roughly 0.5 to 1 ug underwent reverse transcription with random hexamers. The CDR3 of TCR beta was amplified by immunoSEQ multiplex PCR across 54 Vbeta and 13 Jbeta. One entry per CDR3 protein, called by TCRdb with MiXCR from the immunoSEQ multiplex PCR reads. The repertoire includes 330,000 or so distinct CDR3 sequences, around 89% of them detected once, and 0.18% sits in the top ten. J gave up 0 bases and V 5 bases, and 8 bases lay outside the gene matches. The germline V gene has CDR1 DFQATT and CDR2 SNEGSKA (reference sequence). The CDR3 length is 16 residues. The record originates from a study of CD8 T cells in Susac syndrome. TCR beta sequences were obtained from blood CD8+ and CD4+ T cells. The multiple sclerosis controls were treatment-naive patients with relapsing-remitting disease that was stable or active. While CD8+ and CD4+ T cells were isolated negatively, TEMRA cells were enriched by FACS.

The chain couples TRBV20-1 to TRBJ2-7, with 12 bases lining up with TRBD2. The origin of this receptor is a human donor with multiple sclerosis. Input material: CD8+ T cells from PBMCs. CDR3 coding DNA: TGCAGTGCTGCCCTGGGACTAGCGGGCTTCTCCTACGAGCAGTACTTC. Its protein is CSAALGLAGFSYEQYF.